These 16 T cell receptor beta chains share one sample of origin, sequenced in a study of blood T cell repertoires in COVID-19. Clones were sequenced by immunoSEQ multiplex PCR, and TCRdb holds only the in-frame ones, with some missing. The sample consists of under 500,000 clones, 87% of them appearing once. Sequenced material: PBMCs or T cells enriched from blood (not recorded which). These receptors were collected from a woman aged 18-29 years with acute COVID-19.

The chain joins TRBV10-3 to TRBJ2-5, with TRBD1 as a possible D gene (7 bases). V gave up 11 bases and J gave up 2 bases, with 12 bases separating them. The CDR3 contains 12 residues. Germline assignment: CDR1 ENHRY and CDR2 SYGVKD. The CDR3 here is CAGGTDQETQYF. CDR3 coding DNA: TGTGCCGGAGGGACAGATCAAGAGACCCAGTACTTC.

Concerning this clone itself: The same CDR3 is also encoded by other DNA sequences in this sample. V and J are TRBV11-2 and TRBJ2-7; the D is unclear. V was cut by 3 bases and J by 4 bases, with 4 bases left in between. Germline V gene lookup returns CDR1 SGHAT and CDR2 FQNNGV. The CDR3 covers 11 residues. The chain's CDR3 is CASSLRYEQYF. CDR3 in DNA: TGTGCCAGCAGCTTGCGTTACGAGCAGTACTTC.

The chain combines TRBV19 with TRBJ1-2; 7 nucleotides align to TRBD1. The CDR3 totals 14 residues. J gave up 4 bases and V 5 bases, and 7 bases lay outside the gene matches. CDR1 LNHDA and CDR2 SQIVND come from the germline V gene (reference sequence). The CDR3 DNA reads as TGTGCCAGTAGTGCCGGGACAGCCGGCTATGGCTACACCTTC. Its protein product is CASSAGTAGYGYTF.

This sequence joins TRBV6-5 and TRBJ1-6, with D maybe TRBD1 (6 bases). Germline V lookup: CDR1 MNHEY, CDR2 SVGAGI. CDR3 length: 15 amino acids. V was shortened by 0 bases and J by 9 bases, with 12 bases between the two germline ends. This chain's CDR3 is CASSYSAGDGSPLHF. CDR3 DNA sequence: TGTGCCAGCAGTTACTCGGCAGGGGACGGTTCACCCCTCCACTTT.

The chain uses TRBV7-8 and TRBJ1-3; D is unresolved. V was cut by 7 bases and J by 0 bases, with 13 bases left in between. This CDR3 contains 15 residues. CDR1 is SGHVS, CDR2 FQNEAQ, per germline. CDR3 DNA: TGTGCCAGCAAAAGCACGGGATTCTCTGGAAACACCATATATTTT. It codes for CASKSTGFSGNTIYF.

In this sample, this clone turned up once. V and J are TRBV4-1 and TRBJ1-2; possibly TRBD1 for D (6 bases). The CDR3 has 17 amino acids. Germline V gene data show CDR1 as MGHRA and CDR2 as YSYEKL. Trimming took 0 bases from V and 5 from J, leaving 19 bases between them. CDR3 bases: TGCGCCAGCAGCCAAGATCCGACAGGATCAGGGTTATATGGCTACACCTTC. This translates into CASSQDPTGSGLYGYTF.

This chain links TRBV12-5 with TRBJ2-2; TRBD2 might be the D (5 bases). The V end lost 0 bases, the J end lost 5 bases, and 16 bases lay between the germline ends. The CDR3 consists of 17 residues. From germline, CDR1 is LGHNT and CDR2 FRNRAP. The CDR3 coding sequence is TGTGCTAGTGGTTTGGTAACCTTGGGAGAAGGAACCGGGGAGCTGTTTTTT. Encoded protein: CASGLVTLGEGTGELFF.

The genes are TRBV5-6 and TRBJ2-4, with D possibly matching TRBD2 (6 bases). Per germline, CDR1 SGHDT and CDR2 YYEEEE. This CDR3 spans 16 amino acids. Deletions cut 7 bases from V and 0 bases from J, with 17 bases between. The DNA for the CDR3 is TGTGCCAGCTCTGACTCGGGGGTACTAGCCAAAAACATTCAGTACTTC. The encoded protein is CASSDSGVLAKNIQYF.

CDR3 loop: CASSVDGNYYNEQFF. CDR3 coding DNA: TGTGCCAGCAGCGTGGACGGGAACTATTACAATGAGCAGTTCTTC. The chain employs TRBV9 and TRBJ2-1; D perhaps matches TRBD2 (5 bases). The length of the CDR3 is 15 residues. Germline lookup yields CDR1 SGDLS and CDR2 YYNGEE. The V end was cut by 2 bases, the J end by 4 bases, with 13 bases between.

This chain links TRBV28 with TRBJ2-3; weak D call: TRBD2 (5 bases). V lost 7 bases and J lost 4, with 12 bases in between. The CDR3 runs 13 residues. Germline CDR1 and CDR2: MDHEN and SYDVKM. CDR3 DNA sequence: TGTGCCAGCACAGGTGGGAGTGCAGATACGCAGTATTTT. Translated, it gives CASTGGSADTQYF.

The J gene is TRBJ1-1, the V gene TRBV5-4; D is ambiguous. The CDR3 is 16 amino acids. Germline V lookup: CDR1 SGHNT, CDR2 YYREEE (reference sequence). The V and J ends lost 4 bases and 0 bases respectively, with 16 bases between them. CDR3 protein: CASSPFDKPMNTEAFF. Written as DNA, the CDR3 is TGTGCCAGCAGCCCCTTTGACAAACCTATGAACACTGAAGCTTTCTTT. Full variable domain (remainder filled in from reference TRBV5-4 and TRBJ1-1): ETGVTQSPTHLIKTRGQQVTLRCSSQSGHNTVSWYQQALGQGPQFIFQYYREEENGRGNFPPRFSGLQFPNYSSELNVNALELDDSALYLCASSPFDKPMNTEAFFGQGTRLTVV.

The chain couples TRBV5-4 to TRBJ1-2; 10 positions agree with TRBD1. Germline V lookup: CDR1 SGHNT, CDR2 YYREEE (reference sequence). J lost 4 bases, V lost 0 bases, and 6 bases had no gene match. The CDR3 has 16 residues. The CDR3 nucleotides read TGTGCCAGCAGCTTGGCGGCCGGACAGGGGGTCTATGGCTACACCTTC. Its translation is CASSLAAGQGVYGYTF.

This chain connects TRBV30 to TRBJ2-4; 9 nucleotides align to TRBD1. The V segment lost 6 bases and the J segment 4 bases; nucleotides outside the gene matches: 7. CDR1 and CDR2 (germline): GTSNPN, SVGIG (reference sequence). The CDR3 contains 14 residues. DNA for the CDR3: TGTGCCTGCCTAGGTGGGACAGGGAAAAACATTCAGTACTTC. This gives the protein CACLGGTGKNIQYF.

This sequence joins TRBV28 and TRBJ1-1; 8 bases map to TRBD1. This CDR3 comprises 13 residues. Germline values: CDR1 MDHEN, CDR2 SYDVKM. V lost 5 bases, J lost 9 bases, and 8 bases stayed unmatched. The CDR3 loop reads CASSGGQGWKAFF. CDR3 DNA sequence: TGTGCCAGCAGTGGCGGACAGGGTTGGAAAGCTTTCTTT.

CDR3 in DNA: TGTGCCAGCAGCTTTGGAGCCAGCAATCAGCCCCAGCATTTT. As protein: CASSFGASNQPQHF. The chain employs TRBV7-8 and TRBJ1-5; D uncertain. In germline, CDR1 is SGHVS, CDR2 FQNEAQ. V was clipped by 3 bases and J by 1 base, with 7 bases between them. The CDR3 runs 14 residues.

This clone has more than one count but fewer than ten. Other DNA sequences in the same sample also yield this CDR3. The J gene is TRBJ1-2, the V gene TRBV28; D is ambiguous. CDR3 length equals 12 residues. V lost 5 bases to trimming and J lost 5 bases, with 9 bases between them. The germline V gene has CDR1 MDHEN and CDR2 SYDVKM. CDR3 residues: CASSPLYYGYTF. CDR3 in DNA: TGTGCCAGCAGTCCCTTATATTATGGCTACACCTTC.